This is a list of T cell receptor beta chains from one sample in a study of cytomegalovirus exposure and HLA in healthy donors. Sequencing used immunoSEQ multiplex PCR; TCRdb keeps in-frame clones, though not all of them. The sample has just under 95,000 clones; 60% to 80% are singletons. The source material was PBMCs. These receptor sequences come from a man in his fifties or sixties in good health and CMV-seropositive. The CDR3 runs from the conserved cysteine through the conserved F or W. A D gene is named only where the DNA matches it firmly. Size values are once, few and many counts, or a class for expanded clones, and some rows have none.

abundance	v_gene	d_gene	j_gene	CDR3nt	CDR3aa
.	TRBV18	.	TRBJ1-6	TGTGCCAGCTCGCCCGCGGGGGATAATTCACCCCTCCACTTT	CASSPAGDNSPLHF
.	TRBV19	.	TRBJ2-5	TGTGCCAGTAGTATAGTGGTCGGGGAGACCCAGTACTTC	CASSIVVGETQYF
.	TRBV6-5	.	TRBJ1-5	TGTGCCAGCAGTGACATCGGCAATCAGCCCCAGCATTTT	CASSDIGNQPQHF
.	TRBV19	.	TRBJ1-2	TGTGCCAGTGGGTCCCGGGGTGGGGGCTACACCTTC	CASGSRGGGYTF
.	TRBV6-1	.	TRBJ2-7	TGTGCCAGCAGTGGTCCGGGTCGATTCTACGAGCAGTACTTC	CASSGPGRFYEQYF
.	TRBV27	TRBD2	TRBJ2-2	TGTGCCAGTAAACTAGCGGGGGGGCCTGGGGGCACCGGGGAGCTGTTTTTT	CASKLAGGPGGTGELFF
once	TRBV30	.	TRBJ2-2	TGTGCCTGGACGCCTAGTCACGGGGAGCTGTTTTTT	CAWTPSHGELFF
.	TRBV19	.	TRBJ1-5	TGTGCCAGTAGTATCGGGGGATTTTATAGCAATCAGCCCCAGCATTTT	CASSIGGFYSNQPQHF
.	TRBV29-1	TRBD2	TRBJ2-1	TGCAGCGTTGCAGGGACTAGGTACAATGAGCAGTTCTTC	CSVAGTRYNEQFF
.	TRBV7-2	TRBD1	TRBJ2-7	TGTGCCAGCGGAAGGACAGGGGCCTACGAGCAGTACTTC	CASGRTGAYEQYF
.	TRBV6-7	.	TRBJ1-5	TGTGCCAGCAGTTACTCGAGCGGGGCCGCCATTGGGCCCCAGCATTTT	CASSYSSGAAIGPQHF
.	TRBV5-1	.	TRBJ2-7	TGCGCCAGCAGTTACACCTCCTACGAGCAGTACTTC	CASSYTSYEQYF
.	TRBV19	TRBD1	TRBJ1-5	TGTGCCAGTAGTATAGTCCTTCCGGGACAGGGGGCGAGCAATCAGCCCCAGCATTTT	CASSIVLPGQGASNQPQHF
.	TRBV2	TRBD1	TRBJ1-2	TGTGCCAGCAGTGAAGATCCGGCCAGGGGGCGCGGCTACACCTTC	CASSEDPARGRGYTF
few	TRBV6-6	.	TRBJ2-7	TGTGCCAGCAGTTACTCATACGTCAGCTCCTACGAGCAGTACTTC	CASSYSYVSSYEQYF
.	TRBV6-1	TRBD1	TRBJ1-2	TGTGCCAGCACCCCCGGGACAGGCTATGGCTACACCTTC	CASTPGTGYGYTF
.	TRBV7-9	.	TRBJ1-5	TGTGCCAGCAGCTTAGAATTGGCAGGGGTTAGCAATCAGCCCCAGCATTTT	CASSLELAGVSNQPQHF
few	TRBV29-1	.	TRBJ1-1	TGCAGCGTTGGGGGGCGAGGCACTGAAGCTTTCTTT	CSVGGRGTEAFF
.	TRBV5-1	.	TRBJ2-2	TGCGCCAGCGGGAGACAGGACAACACCGGGGAGCTGTTTTTT	CASGRQDNTGELFF
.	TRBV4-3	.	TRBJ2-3	TGCGCCAGCAGCCAAGGAGCCGCGGGGCCGCAGAGTGGTACGCAGTATTTT	CASSQGAAGPQSGTQYF
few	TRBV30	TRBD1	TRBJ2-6	TGTGCCTGGATAGGGGGCGGTGGGGCCAACGTCCTGACTTTC	CAWIGGGGANVLTF